This T cell receptor (beta chain) was sequenced during a study of blood T cell repertoires in COVID-19. This CDR3 comprises 12 residues. The germline V gene has CDR1 MNHNS and CDR2 SASEGT. V lost 2 bases, J lost 4 bases, and 5 bases lay in between. This clone was observed a single time. The table came from immunoSEQ multiplex PCR; TCRdb's copy has only in-frame clones and leaves some out. The table shows roughly 260,000 clones, with approximately 79% occurring only once. This sequence joins TRBV6-1 and TRBJ2-5, with TRBD1 as a possible D gene (5 bases). This TCR came from a woman between 40 and 55 years old with active or convalescent COVID-19. The source material was peripheral blood. The CDR3 loop reads CASSERGETQYF. CDR3 coding DNA: TGTGCCAGCAGTGAAAGGGGAGAGACCCAGTACTTC.